This T cell receptor (beta chain) appears in the sequencing data of a study of CD8+ T cells in alopecia areata (dated by TCRdb to 2016 to 2019). About the investigation overall: Treated patients were enrolled in an open-label pilot trial of oral tofacitinib at 5 to 10 mg twice daily for moderate-to-severe alopecia areata. Patients stayed on tofacitinib for 6 to 18 months and then had 6 months of follow-up off drug so that delayed response and recurrence could be assessed. The SALT score, which quantifies the percentage of affected scalp surface area, was used to measure disease severity in treated patients. High-throughput TCRbeta sequencing was used to examine T cell clonal expansion in alopecia areata in both the C3H/HeJ mouse model and human patients. In humans, TCRbeta sequencing was performed on scalp tissue and on sorted CD4+ and CD8+ peripheral blood T cells from healthy controls and from patients with patchy or totalis/universalis alopecia areata. Patients on tofacitinib were biopsied at baseline and after 4 and 24 weeks of treatment, and several of the patients also had a later scalp biopsy. Clonality in the scalp was compared among normal scalp (n=4), patchy alopecia areata scalp (n=8), and alopecia totalis/universalis scalp (n=8). The RNA source kit depended on sample type: the PAXgene miRNA kit for fixed scalp, the miRNeasy kit for PBMCs, and the RNeasy kit for mouse skin. TCRbeta CDR3 regions were amplified by immunoSEQ multiplex PCR with 35 Vbeta forward and 13 Jbeta reverse primers.

A note on this clone: No antigen is known for it. There are no base qualities to consult, and no much larger clone falls within one base.

Here is what the overall study found, with its caveats: Many expanded lesional clones were found to persist in scalp and blood during tofacitinib treatment, and relapse after treatment cessation may be partly explained by this persistence. TCR sequences shared between patients were less clear than in mice, possibly partly because of HLA diversity in the patient population. Because the treated cohort was small and had only one nonresponder, larger studies are needed to examine links between baseline CD8+ expansion and response. Tofacitinib significantly decreased scalp clonality and the number of expanded CD8+ clones among the top 100 scalp clones. Resident alphabeta T cells in normal human skin are also sequenced, complicating scalp TCR repertoire analysis, unlike mouse skin dominated by gammadelta T cells. Lesional scalp, especially in alopecia totalis/universalis, showed higher clonality and more expanded CD8+ clones than normal scalp, suggesting antigenic drive.

Based on the germline V gene, the CDR1 and CDR2 sequences are SQVTM and ANQGSEA. Trimming accounts for 2 bases at V and 11 bases at J, while the number of junction bases matched to no gene is 10. Taken from cysteine to phenylalanine, the CDR3 has 14 residues. Of the read, only the CDR3 DNA is kept; its 42 bases are in frame from base 1. The time point label for this specimen denotes: roughly 27 days on oral tofacitinib. According to the study, the label for this sample's treatment or condition signals: oral pan-JAK inhibitor, 5-10 mg twice daily. From alopecia areata patients, peripheral blood was collected along with lesional scalp punch biopsies. After PBMCs were isolated by density centrifugation and stained for CD3, CD4 and CD8, a FACSAria was used to sort CD4+ and CD8+ T cells. Preparation of the library involved the immunoSEQ multiplex PCR assay. RNA was extracted from all samples and reverse transcribed into cDNA, which served as template for TCR sequencing. SuperScript III was used for first-strand cDNA synthesis, primed with a 2:1 mix of oligo-dT and random hexamers. A synthetic immune receptor repertoire was used to assess amplification bias, and residual bias was removed computationally. The authors' analysis ran thus. After raw reads were preprocessed to remove errors, the CDR3 was defined following IMGT conventions as running from the conserved cysteine to phenylalanine. Clonality was computed as 1 minus the Shannon entropy, with the entropy normalized by log2 of the number of productive unique TCRs. CD4 or CD8 identity of scalp clones was inferred by cross-referencing scalp TCRbeta sequences with sorted blood CD4 and CD8 repertoires. This is the immuneACCESS table as TCRdb keeps it, with only in-frame sequences that have V and J called. A part of the clones is gone; compared with another copy, unresolved V genes explain less than half, and the rest is unexplained. Clone size and the V and J calls come from that table; the DNA yielded D and trimming. The sample yields 200,000 to 250,000 clones; over 60% were counted once. Around 4.3% of the sample rests with the top ten.

This chain joins TRBV29-1 to TRBJ2-4; 9 middle bases align to TRBD1. The input for sequencing was CD4+ T cells sorted from blood, taken at week 4, from a patient treated with tofacitinib. This clonotype was sampled from a human donor with alopecia areata. The CDR3: CSVEPRGQGLVQYF. The DNA is TGCAGCGTTGAACCCCGGGGACAGGGTTTGGTTCAGTACTTC.